This T cell receptor beta chain was profiled in a study of CD8 T cells in Susac syndrome. About the study: Sequenced Susac syndrome patients included more than five with active disease and 8 or 9 who were in remission. Treatment status at blood draw for the Susac syndrome patients was therapy-naive, corticosteroids, or intravenous immunoglobulin alone.

Points on this clonotype: Its target is not known.

Looked up from germline, CDR1 is MGHDK and CDR2 is SYGVNS. Between the trimmed V and J ends, which lost 7 bases and 4 bases, there was a span of 7 bases. This CDR3 region has 11 residues. Regarding the study as a whole: CD4+ T cell repertoires in Susac syndrome exhibited no evidence of clonal expansion.

Negative magnetic isolation gave CD8+ and CD4+ cells; FACS enriched CD8+ TEMRA. The RNA, about 0.5 to 1 ug, was put through reverse transcription using random hexamers. One entry per CDR3 protein results from TCRdb running MiXCR on the immunoSEQ multiplex PCR reads. This sample has just over 150,000 distinct CDR3 sequences, with roughly 95% found just once. The sequence derives from a human donor with Susac syndrome. Sequenced: CD4+ T cells from PBMCs. This chain uses TRBV25-1 with TRBJ2-5; D is unclear. The CDR3 is CASILGETQYF. In nucleotides, the CDR3 is TGTGCCAGCATCCTAGGAGAGACCCAGTACTTC.